These T cell receptor beta chains were read from a single sample in a study of T cells in Graves' hyperthyroidism and ophthalmopathy. TCRdb reanalysed the multiplex PCR reads using MiXCR and keeps one entry per CDR3 protein. Among a few hundred thousand distinct CDR3 sequences listed, about 16% were seen once. Material for sequencing was blood. The receptors originated from a man aged 35-49 years with Graves' hyperthyroidism. Both conserved end residues are part of each CDR3. Not every row has a clone size; where given, it reads once, few, many or a size class.

clone_size: many
cdr3_length: 15
v_call: TRBV2
cdr3_aa: CASSEQGLVNYGYTF

clone_size: .
cdr3_length: 17
v_call: TRBV4-3
cdr3_aa: CASSYLRDPTEPYEQYF

clone_size: many
cdr3_length: 16
v_call: TRBV12-3/TRBV12-4
cdr3_aa: CASSSRKLETQETQYF

clone_size: .
cdr3_length: 15
v_call: TRBV12-3/TRBV12-4
cdr3_aa: CASSPTPGQGYEQYF

clone_size: few
cdr3_length: 17
v_call: TRBV6-1
cdr3_aa: CASSERGQDFMNTEAFF

clone_size: few
cdr3_length: 16
v_call: TRBV18
cdr3_aa: CASSPPGLRGSYEQYF

clone_size: .
cdr3_length: 19
v_call: TRBV24-1
cdr3_aa: CATSDSSRQDRGQQETQYF

clone_size: few
cdr3_length: 14
v_call: TRBV7-9
cdr3_aa: CASSQTGLADTQYF

clone_size: many
cdr3_length: 18
v_call: TRBV7-2
cdr3_aa: CASSSPGDLAGVSYEQYF

clone_size: many
cdr3_length: 15
v_call: TRBV30
cdr3_aa: CAWTPGTISYNEQFF

clone_size: .
cdr3_length: 17
v_call: TRBV7-6
cdr3_aa: CASSLRGTGPGSDTQYF

clone_size: .
cdr3_length: 12
v_call: TRBV20-1
cdr3_aa: CSATDKPTEAFF

clone_size: many
cdr3_length: 14
v_call: TRBV3-1
cdr3_aa: CASSQDRLAYGYTF

clone_size: .
cdr3_length: 13
v_call: TRBV20-1
cdr3_aa: CSVSQGKNSPLHF

clone_size: many
cdr3_length: 16
v_call: TRBV24-1
cdr3_aa: CATSDPPGTGDNEQFF

clone_size: many
cdr3_length: 15
v_call: TRBV3-1
cdr3_aa: CASSQGLAGSYEQYF

clone_size: .
cdr3_length: 12
v_call: TRBV7-2
cdr3_aa: CASSSYGDTQYF

clone_size: many
cdr3_length: 13
v_call: TRBV10-3
cdr3_aa: CAITGQGNYGYTF

clone_size: .
cdr3_length: 18
v_call: TRBV6-2/TRBV6-3
cdr3_aa: CASSPTPGQATGTGELFF

clone_size: .
cdr3_length: 13
v_call: TRBV6-2/TRBV6-3
cdr3_aa: CASSYSGAHEQYF

clone_size: many
cdr3_length: 11
v_call: TRBV3-1
cdr3_aa: CASSQVTEQYF

clone_size: few
cdr3_length: 16
v_call: TRBV11-1
cdr3_aa: CASSLERRDGYNEQFF

clone_size: .
cdr3_length: 15
v_call: TRBV19
cdr3_aa: CASSLISAGFYGYTF

clone_size: .
cdr3_length: 15
v_call: TRBV19
cdr3_aa: CASSFQGAAGNTIYF

clone_size: .
cdr3_length: 15
v_call: TRBV20-1
cdr3_aa: CSARDEAGGDTEQFF

clone_size: many
cdr3_length: 13
v_call: TRBV7-9
cdr3_aa: CASSLGSSGELFF

clone_size: .
cdr3_length: 16
v_call: TRBV28
cdr3_aa: CASSPDRSSYNSPLHF

clone_size: .
cdr3_length: 14
v_call: TRBV30
cdr3_aa: CAWSGPGVAYGYTF

clone_size: few
cdr3_length: 15
v_call: TRBV3-1
cdr3_aa: CASSRLGGRTGELFF

clone_size: many
cdr3_length: 15
v_call: TRBV7-2
cdr3_aa: CASSPWDRGNSPLHF

clone_size: few
cdr3_length: 14
v_call: TRBV20-1
cdr3_aa: CSARGGHKVQPQHF

clone_size: many
cdr3_length: 14
v_call: TRBV5-1
cdr3_aa: CASNAGGAGDGYTF

clone_size: many
cdr3_length: 16
v_call: TRBV20-1
cdr3_aa: CSAGRSASGGPGTQYF

clone_size: .
cdr3_length: 13
v_call: TRBV6-1
cdr3_aa: CASRTGGRFEAFF

clone_size: .
cdr3_length: 14
v_call: TRBV19
cdr3_aa: CASSIERTTYEQYF

clone_size: many
cdr3_length: 15
v_call: TRBV20-1
cdr3_aa: CSARRGQGEGDGYTF

clone_size: many
cdr3_length: 14
v_call: TRBV7-2
cdr3_aa: CASSSRQGEEKLFF

clone_size: many
cdr3_length: 15
v_call: TRBV2
cdr3_aa: CASTRGGTGPSPQHF

clone_size: many
cdr3_length: 13
v_call: TRBV27
cdr3_aa: CASSQGPNNEQFF

clone_size: many
cdr3_length: 12
v_call: TRBV6-2/TRBV6-3
cdr3_aa: CASSPRKEPQHF

clone_size: few
cdr3_length: 15
v_call: TRBV19
cdr3_aa: CASSIGGSGANVLTF

clone_size: once
cdr3_length: 16
v_call: TRBV6-2/TRBV6-3
cdr3_aa: CASSSQRAYSYNEQFF